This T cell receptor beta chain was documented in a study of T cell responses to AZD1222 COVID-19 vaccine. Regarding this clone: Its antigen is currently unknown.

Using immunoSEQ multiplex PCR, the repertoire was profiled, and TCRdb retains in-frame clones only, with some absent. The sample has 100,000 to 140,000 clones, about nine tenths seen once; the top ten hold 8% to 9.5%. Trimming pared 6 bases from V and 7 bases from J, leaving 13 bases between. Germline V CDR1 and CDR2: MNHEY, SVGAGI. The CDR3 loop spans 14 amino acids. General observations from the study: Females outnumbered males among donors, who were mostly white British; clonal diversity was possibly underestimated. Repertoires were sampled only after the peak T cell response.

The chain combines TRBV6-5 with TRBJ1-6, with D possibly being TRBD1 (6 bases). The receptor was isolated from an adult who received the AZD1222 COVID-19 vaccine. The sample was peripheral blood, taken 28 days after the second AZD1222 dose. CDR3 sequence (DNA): TGTGCCAGCAGCCCGGGACAATCGAATTCACCCCTCCACTTT. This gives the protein CASSPGQSNSPLHF.